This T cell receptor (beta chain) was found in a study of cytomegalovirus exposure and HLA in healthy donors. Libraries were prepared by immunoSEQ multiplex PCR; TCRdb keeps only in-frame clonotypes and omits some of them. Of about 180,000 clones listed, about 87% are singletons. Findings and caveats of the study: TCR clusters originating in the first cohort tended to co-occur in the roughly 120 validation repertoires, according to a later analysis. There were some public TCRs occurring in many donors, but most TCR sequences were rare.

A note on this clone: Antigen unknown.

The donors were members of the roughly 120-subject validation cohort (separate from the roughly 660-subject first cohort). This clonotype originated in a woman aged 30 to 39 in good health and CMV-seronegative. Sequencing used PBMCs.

The CDR3 loop is CASGLSAGEYYEQYF. The CDR3, as DNA: TGCGCCAGCGGGTTGAGTGCGGGGGAATACTACGAGCAGTACTTC. This chain connects TRBV5-1 to TRBJ2-7; TRBD2 matches 7 bases. The CDR3 runs 15 residues. Trimming cost V 7 bases and J 3 bases; bases outside gene matches: 13. Germline V gene data show CDR1 as SGHRS and CDR2 as YFSETQ.